The rows below give T cell receptor beta chains drawn from one sample of a study of T cell repertoires in cytomegalovirus infection. Each CDR3 protein is one row after TCRdb ran MiXCR on the reads. The sample comprises some 700,000 distinct CDR3 sequences, around a third of which are singletons, and about 20% rests with the top ten. For these TCRs, the target antigens are not known. Specimen: cultured PBMCs, collected from culture after CMV antigen stimulation. Source of these receptors: a human donor in good health (CMV status not recorded). Some clones in this sample may be carry-over from other donors' samples. Each CDR3 is given with its conserved first and last residue. A D gene is named only where the DNA matches it firmly. Rows give clone size only sometimes, using once, few, many, or a class for an expanded clone.

.	TRBV12-3/TRBV12-4	many	TRBJ2-7	CASSPLGYEQYF	TGTGCCAGCAGTCCCCTTGGGTACGAGCAGTACTTC
.	TRBV6-5	.	TRBJ1-5	CASRGGAGQPQHF	TGTGCCAGCAGGGGGGGCGCAGGTCAGCCCCAGCATTTT
.	TRBV12-3/TRBV12-4	few	TRBJ2-1	CASSRQAPLNEQFF	TGTGCCAGCAGCCGACAGGCTCCCCTTAATGAGCAGTTCTTC
TRBD2	TRBV7-9	few	TRBJ2-3	CASSPTAGGSDTQYF	TGTGCCAGCAGCCCCACCGCGGGAGGTTCAGATACGCAGTATTTT
.	TRBV4-3	.	TRBJ2-1	CASSQGGGRNEQFF	TGCGCCAGCAGCCAAGGTGGTGGGCGCAATGAGCAGTTCTTC
.	TRBV5-1	few	TRBJ1-2	CASSLDFRGTAHGYTF	TGCGCCAGCAGCTTGGACTTCCGGGGAACCGCCCATGGCTACACCTTC
TRBD2	TRBV20-1	once	TRBJ2-7	CSARSPGLAPYEQYF	TGCAGTGCTAGATCGCCGGGACTAGCACCCTACGAGCAGTACTTC
.	TRBV27	once	TRBJ1-2	CASSRHNLGGQTSGYTF	TGTGCCAGCAGCCGACACAACTTGGGGGGTCAGACTAGTGGCTACACCTTC
.	TRBV6-2/TRBV6-3	few	TRBJ2-7	CASTTFRVYEQYF	TGTGCCAGCACTACATTCCGGGTCTACGAGCAGTACTTC
TRBD2	TRBV7-2	many	TRBJ2-5	CASSPGTSGSPQETQYF	TGTGCCAGCAGCCCTGGGACTAGCGGGAGCCCACAAGAGACCCAGTACTTC
TRBD1	TRBV6-5	.	TRBJ2-6	CASSRDSSAGANVLTF	TGTGCCAGCAGCCGGGACAGCTCTGCTGGGGCCAACGTCCTGACTTTC
.	TRBV6-6	once	TRBJ2-7	CASSLLSVPSYEQYF	TGTGCCAGCAGTTTGCTTAGCGTTCCCTCCTACGAGCAATACTTC
.	TRBV20-1	once	TRBJ2-3	CSAIFPPVQYF	TGCAGTGCTATCTTTCCCCCCGTGCAGTATTTT
TRBD2	TRBV12-3/TRBV12-4	few	TRBJ2-5	CASAREGVEETQYF	TGTGCCAGCGCGCGGGAGGGCGTGGAAGAGACCCAGTACTTC
TRBD2	TRBV6-6	.	TRBJ2-1	CASSYKNSGSSYNEQFF	TGTGCCAGCAGTTACAAAAATAGCGGGAGCTCCTACAATGAGCAGTTCTTC
TRBD1	TRBV11-1	many	TRBJ1-1	CASSFPSRGPMGAFF	TGTGCCAGCAGCTTCCCTTCCAGGGGGCCCATGGGAGCTTTCTTT
.	TRBV29-1	.	TRBJ1-1	CSVFRLLDLNTEAFF	TGCAGCGTTTTTCGCCTCCTCGATCTGAACACTGAAGCTTTCTTT
TRBD1	TRBV11-3	.	TRBJ1-1	CASSATGITEAFF	TGTGCCAGCAGCGCGACAGGGATCACTGAAGCTTTCTTT
.	TRBV4-1	.	TRBJ1-6	CASSQEAGRGSPLHF	TGCGCCAGCAGCCAAGAAGCGGGACGGGGGTCACCCCTCCACTTT
.	TRBV7-2	many	TRBJ2-3	CASSSVPFTDTQYF	TGTGCCAGCAGCTCGGTACCGTTCACAGATACGCAGTATTTT
TRBD1	TRBV7-8	.	TRBJ2-1	CASSGRPGTGALSSYNEQFF	TGTGCCAGCAGCGGCCGTCCCGGGACAGGGGCCCTGAGCTCCTACAATGAGCAGTTCTTC
.	TRBV20-1	.	TRBJ1-5	CSAGQAVGGNQPQHF	TGCAGTGCTGGACAAGCCGTCGGAGGGAATCAGCCCCAGCATTTT
TRBD1	TRBV7-9	.	TRBJ2-5	CASSATDREWKETQYF	TGTGCCAGCAGCGCCACGGACAGGGAGTGGAAAGAGACCCAGTACTTC
.	TRBV20-1	.	TRBJ2-5	CSARDSGLWETQYF	TGCAGTGCTAGAGATTCGGGGCTGTGGGAGACCCAGTACTTC
TRBD2	TRBV5-4	.	TRBJ2-1	CASRPSLAGGSSYNEQFF	TGTGCCAGCAGACCCTCTCTAGCGGGAGGCAGCTCCTACAATGAGCAGTTCTTC
.	TRBV19	few	TRBJ2-7	CASSMGRIGEQYF	TGTGCCAGTAGTATGGGACGAATCGGCGAGCAGTACTTC
.	TRBV30	few	TRBJ2-1	CAWSSSQKALNEQFF	TGTGCCTGGAGTTCCAGTCAAAAGGCCCTCAATGAGCAGTTCTTC
TRBD1	TRBV7-9	few	TRBJ1-1	CASRPTGWGRTEAFF	TGTGCCAGCAGGCCGACAGGGTGGGGCAGGACTGAAGCTTTCTTT